This entry describes one TCR beta chain. This specimen comes from a study of blood T cell repertoires in COVID-19. TCRdb's copy holds only in-frame clones and misses some; the assay was immunoSEQ multiplex PCR. Here the sample spans about 330,000 clones, more than 85% being singletons. V gave up 8 bases and J gave up 0 bases, with 13 bases separating them. This CDR3 has 14 amino acids. Germline values: CDR1 MDHEN, CDR2 SYDVKM. The sequence came from a woman under 40 who had recovered from COVID-19. Source material: PBMCs or T cells enriched from blood (not recorded which). The rearrangement joins TRBV28 to TRBJ1-1, with D uncertain. The CDR3 DNA reads as TGTGCCAGCGAGTCCGAGGGAATGAACACTGAAGCTTTCTTT. This translates into CASESEGMNTEAFF.